The T cell receptor (beta chain) described here comes from a study of neurological immune-mediated disorders. Study observations and caveats: One cluster of related CDR3 sequences contained, by phylogenetic grouping, the repertoires of 18 of 34 multiple sclerosis patients and formed a possible signature.

Germline trimming cut 3 bases from V and 2 bases from J; bases unmatched to any gene: 1. Germline V gene lookup returns CDR1 DFQATT and CDR2 SNEGSKA (reference sequence). The CDR3 loop spans 14 amino acids. This clonotype appeared many times. Antigen unknown. TCRdb re-derived calls from the 5' RACE reads in MiXCR, one entry per CDR3 protein. Here the sample spans around 70,000 distinct CDR3 sequences, approximately 4.6% being singletons. The sequenced material came from PBMCs. This sequence joins TRBV20-1 and TRBJ2-2; 9 bases agree with TRBD2. The TCR originated in a woman in her 70s with multiple sclerosis. The CDR3 here is CSARTSGNTGELFF. DNA for the CDR3: TGCAGTGCTAGGACTAGCGGTAACACCGGGGAGCTGTTTTTT.